The next 18 T cell receptor beta chains were all read from a single sample in a study of cytomegalovirus exposure and HLA in healthy donors. In the PCR, 60 Vbeta and 13 Jbeta primers were used. This table comes from immunoSEQ multiplex PCR, and its TCRdb copy is limited to in-frame clones, with some not included. The sample has around 96,000 clones, 75% to 85% seen once. The sample consisted of PBMCs. The receptors derive from a man aged 18 to 29 in good health and CMV-seronegative.

In DNA form, the CDR3 reads TGTGCCAGTACCCTCACCTCCCTTGGACAGGGGGCGCTGAATGAGCAGTTCTTC. Its translation is CASTLTSLGQGALNEQFF. V usage is TRBV19 and J usage is TRBJ2-1, with TRBD1 matching over 11 bases. The CDR3 consists of 18 residues. V lost 7 bases and J lost 7; bases outside the gene matches: 18. Germline-derived CDR1 and CDR2 are LNHDA and SQIVND (reference sequence).

The chain carries TRBV10-3 and TRBJ2-2; 7 bases are a match to TRBD2. This CDR3 has 14 amino acids. Germline-derived CDR1 and CDR2 are ENHRY and SYGVKD. Losses at the gene ends were 4 bases for V and 6 bases for J; bases not matched to a gene: 5. As DNA, the CDR3 is TGTGCCATCAGTGGTTTCGGGGGGTCCGGGGAGCTGTTTTTT. Residues: CAISGFGGSGELFF.

The V gene is TRBV6-1, the J gene TRBJ2-7; a weak D match, TRBD1 (6 bases). Germline values: CDR1 MNHNS, CDR2 SASEGT. Trimming left V 6 bases short and J 6 bases short, with 15 bases between. The CDR3 length is 13 residues. CDR3 residues: CASREGEGGEQYF. The CDR3 nucleotides read TGTGCCAGCAGAGAGGGGGAAGGGGGCGAGCAGTACTTC.

This rearrangement joins TRBV19 to TRBJ2-7; possibly TRBD2 for D (6 bases). Trimming stripped 5 bases from V and 4 bases from J, with 21 bases between. In germline, CDR1 is LNHDA, CDR2 SQIVND (reference sequence). CDR3 length equals 16 residues. The CDR3 nucleotides read TGTGCCAGTAGTCCCGAGGCGGGGAGAAGGTCGTACGAGCAGTACTTC. Protein sequence: CASSPEAGRRSYEQYF.

The chain joins TRBV10-3 to TRBJ1-3; D is uncertain. Germline V gives CDR1 ENHRY, CDR2 SYGVKD. This CDR3 spans 13 amino acids. V was pared by 5 bases and J by 1 base, with 6 bases between. CDR3 in amino acids: CAISSQSGNTIYF. The CDR3, as DNA: TGTGCCATCAGTTCACAATCTGGAAACACCATATATTTT.

The chain has TRBV18 and TRBJ1-3; perhaps TRBD1 as D (6 bases). The CDR3 runs 16 residues. Per germline, CDR1 KGHSH and CDR2 LQKENI. Trimming shortened V by 2 bases and J by 7 bases, and 18 bases separated the two germline ends. The CDR3 reads CASSPWPPGDGNTIYF. The CDR3 nucleotides read TGTGCCAGCTCACCATGGCCCCCAGGGGACGGGAACACCATATATTTT.

The chain employs TRBV5-1 and TRBJ2-1; D may be TRBD2 (6 bases). V was trimmed by 4 bases and J by 6 bases, leaving 17 bases between them. From germline, CDR1 is SGHRS and CDR2 YFSETQ. This CDR3 comprises 15 residues. The CDR3 DNA sequence: TGCGCCAGCAGCCTGGGACTCGCATCCCGCAATGAGCAGTTCTTC. Translated, it gives CASSLGLASRNEQFF.

The chain has TRBV4-1 and TRBJ2-7, with TRBD1 matching 9 bases. Per germline, CDR1 MGHRA and CDR2 YSYEKL. The trim removed 8 bases at V and 7 bases at J, leaving 15 bases unmatched. There are 15 residues in the CDR3. CDR3 nucleotide sequence: TGCGCCAGCGGGCTACAGGGGGCCACTTACAATGAGCAGTACTTC. Encoded protein: CASGLQGATYNEQYF.

V usage is TRBV18 and J usage is TRBJ1-1; 9 positions agree with TRBD1. The V segment lost 1 base and the J segment 4 bases; nucleotides outside the gene matches: 10. This CDR3 spans 17 amino acids. Per the germline V gene, CDR1 is KGHSH and CDR2 is LQKENI. CDR3 nucleotide sequence: TGTGCCAGCTCACCACTTGCCGGGACAGGGCTGGCCACTGAAGCTTTCTTT. Amino acids: CASSPLAGTGLATEAFF.

This chain connects TRBV13 to TRBJ1-2; a possible D gene is TRBD1 (5 bases). Per germline, CDR1 PRHDT and CDR2 FYEKMQ (reference sequence). Trimming removed 5 bases at V and 2 bases at J, with 12 bases between. This CDR3 is built from 14 residues. This CDR3 reads CASSLSSGNYGYTF. DNA of the CDR3: TGTGCCAGCAGCCTCAGTTCAGGGAACTATGGCTACACCTTC.

The chain couples TRBV6-6 to TRBJ1-5; D call uncertain. Germline V lookup: CDR1 MNHNY, CDR2 SVGAGI (reference sequence). This CDR3 contains 11 residues. With 8 bases removed from V and 7 bases from J, the gap between germline ends came to 9 bases. The CDR3 loop is CASWASQPQHF. The CDR3 DNA reads TGTGCCAGCTGGGCTTCGCAGCCCCAGCATTTT.

The chain carries TRBV6-5 and TRBJ1-1; a weak D match, TRBD1 (5 bases). Between the trimmed V and J ends, which lost 4 bases and 4 bases, there was a span of 13 bases. CDR1 and CDR2 from the germline V gene are MNHEY and SVGAGI. CDR3 length: 14 residues. CDR3 nucleotides: TGTGCCAGCAGTTTCGACAGATTTGGCACTGAAGCTTTCTTT. This sequence encodes CASSFDRFGTEAFF.

The rearrangement links TRBV19 to TRBJ1-3; D is possibly TRBD1 (6 bases). The CDR3 spans 15 residues. V was trimmed by 6 bases and J by 4 bases, leaving 16 bases between them. In germline, CDR1 is LNHDA, CDR2 SQIVND (reference sequence). Written as DNA, the CDR3 is TGTGCCAGTAGCTCCAACAGGGTAACCGGAAACACCATATATTTT. It yields the protein CASSSNRVTGNTIYF.

The V and J genes are TRBV19 and TRBJ2-2, with D possibly matching TRBD1 (6 bases). This CDR3 is built from 11 residues. The germline gives CDR1 LNHDA, CDR2 SQIVND (reference sequence). V dropped 10 bases and J dropped 7 bases, with 10 bases sitting between them. Here the CDR3 reads CATQGYGELFF. The CDR3 nucleotides are TGTGCCACCCAGGGGTACGGGGAGCTGTTTTTT.

The chain recombines TRBV4-1 with TRBJ2-1, with 9 bases identical to TRBD2. The CDR3 covers 16 residues. V was clipped by 2 bases and J by 7 bases; unmatched bases: 9. Germline-derived CDR1 and CDR2 are MGHRA and YSYEKL. Here the CDR3 reads CASSQPLAGAKNEQFF. CDR3 bases: TGCGCCAGCAGCCAACCCTTAGCGGGGGCCAAAAATGAGCAGTTCTTC.

J is TRBJ1-4 and V is TRBV5-1; TRBD1 is a possible D gene (5 bases). The CDR3 is 15 amino acids. Germline CDR1 SGHRS, CDR2 YFSETQ. The V gene lost 3 bases and the J gene lost 7 bases, with 16 bases spanning the gap. CDR3 amino acids: CASSSQGIPGEKLFF. The CDR3 coding sequence is TGCGCCAGCAGCTCTCAGGGAATCCCTGGTGAAAAACTGTTTTTT.

The chain employs TRBV10-3 and TRBJ2-7; 8 bases map to TRBD1. The CDR3 sequence is 14 residues long. Germline values: CDR1 ENHRY, CDR2 SYGVKD. V lost 3 bases, J lost 3 bases, and 4 bases stayed unmatched. The CDR3 nucleotides are TGTGCCATCAGTGACCTCGACAGGGGCTACGAGCAGTACTTC. Translation: CAISDLDRGYEQYF.

CDR3 DNA sequence: TGTGCCAGCAGTGTCGGACTAGGTATCAATGAGCAGTTCTTC. It specifies CASSVGLGINEQFF. This chain links TRBV6-5 with TRBJ2-1, with 7 bases that match TRBD2. V gave up 5 bases and J gave up 6 bases; unmatched junction bases: 7. CDR3 length equals 14 residues. Looked up from germline, CDR1 is MNHEY and CDR2 is SVGAGI.